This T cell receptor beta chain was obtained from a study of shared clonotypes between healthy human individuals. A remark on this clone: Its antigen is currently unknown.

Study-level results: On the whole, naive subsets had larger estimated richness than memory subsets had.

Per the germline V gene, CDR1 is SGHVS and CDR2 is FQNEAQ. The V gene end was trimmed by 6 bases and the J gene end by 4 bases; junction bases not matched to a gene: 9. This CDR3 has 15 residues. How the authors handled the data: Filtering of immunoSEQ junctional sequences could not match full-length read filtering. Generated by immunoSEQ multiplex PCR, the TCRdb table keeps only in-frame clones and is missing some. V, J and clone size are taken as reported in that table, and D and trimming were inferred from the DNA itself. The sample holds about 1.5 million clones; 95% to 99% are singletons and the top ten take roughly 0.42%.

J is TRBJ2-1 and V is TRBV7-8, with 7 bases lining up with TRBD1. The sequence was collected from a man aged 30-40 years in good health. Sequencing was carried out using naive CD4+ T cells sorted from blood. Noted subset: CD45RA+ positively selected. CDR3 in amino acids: CASRAPGQKYNEQFF. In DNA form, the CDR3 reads TGTGCCAGCAGGGCCCCGGGACAGAAATACAATGAGCAGTTCTTC.